This T cell receptor (beta chain) was observed in a study of CD8+CD57+ T cells in acquired aplastic anemia. At the level of the study: Mean yield of DNA from sorted CD4+ and CD8+ cells was approximately 3 ug.

About this clonotype: The antigen is undetermined.

Germline V gene lookup returns CDR1 DFQATT and CDR2 SNEGSKA (reference sequence). V gave up 4 bases and J gave up 7 bases; unmatched junction bases: 6. The CDR3 is 14 residues long. Broader study findings: A set of some 28 CD8+ CDR3 sequences was shared between patients and controls, and these sequences appeared highly expressed in patients.

Researchers used genomic DNA as the template to profile TCR beta VDJ and CDR3. TCRdb reprocessed the reads with MiXCR, giving one entry per CDR3 protein. The sample comprises 150,000 to 200,000 distinct CDR3 sequences, 64% of which are singletons, and around 42% rests with the top ten. This receptor was taken from a human donor with severe aplastic anemia or a healthy control (not recorded which). The sample comprised sorted CD4+, CD8+, or CD8+CD57+ T cells (not recorded which) from PBMCs. V usage is TRBV20-1 and J usage is TRBJ2-7; 14 nucleotides align to TRBD2. The CDR3 DNA reads as TGCAGTGCTAAAGCGGGACTAGCGGGGGTGGAGCAGTACTTC. Encoded protein: CSAKAGLAGVEQYF.